The clone carrying this T cell receptor beta chain was counted a few times. The data derive from a study of CD8 T cells in Susac syndrome. An input of about 0.5 to 1 ug of RNA was subjected to reverse transcription using random hexamers. TCRdb analysed the immunoSEQ multiplex PCR reads with MiXCR anew, one entry per CDR3 protein. The data show around 100,000 distinct CDR3 sequences, with about 95% seen just once and 0.3% held by the top ten. Both CD4+ and CD8+ T cells were negatively isolated, and TEMRA cells underwent FACS enrichment. The CDR3 has 11 residues. V was shortened by 2 bases and J by 4 bases, with 3 bases between the two germline ends. The germline gives CDR1 SGHNT, CDR2 YYREEE (reference sequence).

The sequence came from a human donor with Susac syndrome. Sequenced: CD8+ T cells from PBMCs. This rearrangement joins TRBV5-4 to TRBJ2-5, with D uncertain. The CDR3 is CASSFRETQYF. In DNA, the CDR3 is TGTGCCAGCAGCTTCAGAGAGACCCAGTACTTC. The variable domain in full, with the rest retrieved from reference TRBV5-4 and TRBJ2-5, is ETGVTQSPTHLIKTRGQQVTLRCSSQSGHNTVSWYQQALGQGPQFIFQYYREEENGRGNFPPRFSGLQFPNYSSELNVNALELDDSALYLCASSFRETQYFGPGTRLLVL.